The sequence of this T cell receptor (beta chain) was determined in a study of human versus mouse CDR3 diversity and MHC coevolution. The study's findings and limits: Approximately 1.7 million TCR beta clonotypes were estimated for humans, the largest repertoire.

A note on this clone: Antigen: not known.

Data came from immunoSEQ multiplex PCR; TCRdb stores just in-frame clones and leaves some out. Among tens of thousands of clones listed, around 94% were seen once. The CDR3 covers 17 residues. The V end lost 0 bases, the J end lost 0 bases, and 13 bases lay between the germline ends. CDR1 SGHRS and CDR2 YFSETQ come from the germline V gene. This rearrangement joins TRBV5-1 to TRBJ2-1; possibly TRBD1 for D (6 bases). This TCR derives from a person between 55 and 70 years old in good health. The sequenced sample was naive CD4+ T cells from blood. Subset: CD45RO-negative CD62L-positive naive CD4 T cells. The CDR3 region has the DNA TGCGCCAGCAGCTTGGGGCCCACAGGGAGCTCCTACAATGAGCAGTTCTTC. As protein: CASSLGPTGSSYNEQFF.